These 25 T cell receptor beta chains originate from one sample sequenced in a study of radiotherapy plus CTLA-4 blockade in lung cancer. Produced via immunoSEQ multiplex PCR; TCRdb's table is partial and in-frame only. The table lists roughly 32,000 clones, about four fifths of them singletons. The input for sequencing was peripheral blood, taken from a patient treated with radiotherapy plus ipilimumab. The source is a human donor with non-small cell lung cancer that progressed on radiotherapy plus ipilimumab.

V usage is TRBV7-9 and J usage is TRBJ2-1, with a tentative D call TRBD2 (6 bases). This CDR3 comprises 16 residues. V gave up 5 bases and J gave up 4 bases, with 18 bases separating them. Germline CDR1 reads SEHNR; CDR2 reads FQNEAQ (reference sequence). CDR3 sequence reads: CASSTTYGGGYNEQFF. Written as DNA, the CDR3 is TGTGCCAGCAGCACCACCTACGGGGGTGGGTACAATGAGCAGTTCTTC.

This clone appeared a single time. The V call is TRBV10-3, the J call TRBJ1-6; D perhaps matches TRBD1 (5 bases). CDR1 and CDR2 from the germline V gene are ENHRY and SYGVKD. V was pared by 4 bases and J by 8 bases, with 12 bases between. The CDR3 has 14 residues. This CDR3 reads CAISVEGQDSPLHF. In DNA, the CDR3 is TGTGCCATCAGTGTGGAGGGGCAAGATTCACCCCTCCACTTT.

This chain joins TRBV7-6 and TRBJ2-5; possible D gene TRBD2, 6 bases. CDR3 size: 15 residues. Trimming removed 5 bases from V and 5 bases from J, with 18 bases in between. In germline, CDR1 is SGHVS, CDR2 FNYEAQ. Here the CDR3 DNA reads TGTGCCAGCAGCCCCCGGCCGGGAGATGGGGAGACCCAGTACTTC. It encodes CASSPRPGDGETQYF.

On this clone: The junction departs from the called germline gene at one end, perhaps through a read error. This chain uses TRBV19 with TRBJ1-5; D remains unclear. CDR3 length: 14 residues. Per the germline V gene, CDR1 is LNHDA and CDR2 is SQIVND (reference sequence). CDR3 region: CASRKFVSNPPQHF. The CDR3 bases are TGTGCCAGTAGAAAGTTTGTGTCCAATCCGCCCCAGCATTTT.

The chain couples TRBV18 to TRBJ1-4, with 10 bases aligning to TRBD1. Unmatched junction bases numbered 6, after V lost 3 bases and J lost 5 bases. This CDR3 has 16 residues. The germline CDR1 and CDR2 sequences are KGHSH and LQKENI. The CDR3 DNA reads as TGTGCCAGCTCACCTCGTCCGGGACAGGGGAATGAAAAACTGTTTTTT. Translating gives CASSPRPGQGNEKLFF.

The table lists this clone with a count of one. The rearrangement uses TRBV4-1 and TRBJ1-3; D gene unclear. The germline V and J ends were trimmed by 0 bases and 0 bases, with 12 bases remaining between them. The CDR3 loop spans 17 amino acids. Germline V gene lookup returns CDR1 MGHRA and CDR2 YSYEKL. The CDR3 nucleotides are TGCGCCAGCAGCCAAGAGATCGGCCGCTACTCTGGAAACACCATATATTTT. It translates to CASSQEIGRYSGNTIYF.

Worth noting for this clone: This same CDR3 is encoded by further DNA sequences in the sample. The chain is built from TRBV5-4 and TRBJ2-7, with 8 nucleotides matching TRBD1. J gave up 2 bases and V 4 bases, and 5 bases lay outside the gene matches. Germline V gene sequence: CDR1 SGHNT, CDR2 YYREEE (reference sequence). This CDR3 comprises 14 residues. This CDR3 reads CASSHRGRTYEQYF. The DNA of the CDR3 is TGTGCCAGCAGCCACAGGGGGAGGACCTACGAGCAGTACTTC. Supplemented by reference TRBV5-4 and TRBJ2-7, the full variable domain reads ETGVTQSPTHLIKTRGQQVTLRCSSQSGHNTVSWYQQALGQGPQFIFQYYREEENGRGNFPPRFSGLQFPNYSSELNVNALELDDSALYLCASSHRGRTYEQYFGPGTRLTVT.

The chain joins TRBV5-5 to TRBJ1-2; possible D gene TRBD1, 5 bases. This CDR3 has 15 residues. CDR1 is SGHKS and CDR2 is YYEKEE in the germline V gene (reference sequence). V was trimmed by 0 bases and J by 4 bases, leaving 13 bases between them. CDR3 region: CASSLGGGPSYGYTF. CDR3 sequence (DNA): TGTGCCAGCAGCTTGGGTGGGGGACCCAGCTATGGCTACACCTTC.

The chain recombines TRBV2 with TRBJ1-5; D is possibly TRBD1 (5 bases). Trimming removed 7 bases from V and 6 bases from J, with 22 bases in between. Germline CDR1 and CDR2: SNHLY and FYNNEI. CDR3 length: 16 amino acids. The CDR3 is CASTTASDLGVQPQHF. CDR3 nucleotides: TGTGCCAGCACTACCGCCTCGGACTTAGGGGTTCAGCCCCAGCATTTT.

This clone was seen a single time. This chain uses TRBV6-5 with TRBJ2-3; TRBD1 might be the D (5 bases). The V and J ends lost 4 bases and 2 bases respectively, with 10 bases between them. This CDR3 region has 14 residues. Germline CDR1 and CDR2: MNHEY and SVGAGI. CDR3 coding DNA: TGTGCCAGCAGTTCAGGGTCCTCCACAGATACGCAGTATTTT. Its protein is CASSSGSSTDTQYF.

The V gene is TRBV2, the J gene TRBJ1-1; possible D gene TRBD1, 6 bases. The germline V gene encodes CDR1 SNHLY and CDR2 FYNNEI. With 1 base removed from V and 4 bases from J, the gap between germline ends came to 19 bases. The CDR3 is 17 residues long. The CDR3 nucleotides are TGTGCCAGCAGTGAAGGGGTCCTTAAACAGGGAAGCACTGAAGCTTTCTTT. Translation gives CASSEGVLKQGSTEAFF.

This chain connects TRBV7-9 to TRBJ2-5, with TRBD1 matching 7 bases. Germline CDR1 SEHNR, CDR2 FQNEAQ (reference sequence). The CDR3 has 14 amino acids. After removal of 5 bases from V and 6 bases from J, the junction contained 9 bases not matched to a gene. The CDR3 region is CASSENTGVQTQYF. CDR3 bases: TGTGCCAGCAGCGAAAACACAGGGGTACAGACCCAGTACTTC. The variable domain in full, completed from reference TRBV7-9 and TRBJ2-5, reads DTGVSQNPRHKITKRGQNVTFRCDPISEHNRLYWYRQTLGQGPEFLTYFQNEAQLEKSRLLSDRFSAERPKGSFSTLEIQRTEQGDSAMYLCASSENTGVQTQYFGPGTRLLVL.

The V call is TRBV10-3, the J call TRBJ1-2; no clear D. CDR1 ENHRY and CDR2 SYGVKD come from the germline V gene. The CDR3 totals 15 residues. Trimming pared 4 bases from V and 4 bases from J, leaving 16 bases between. CDR3 protein: CAISAGTLGSYGYTF. In DNA form, the CDR3 reads TGTGCCATCAGTGCGGGCACCCTCGGGAGCTATGGCTACACCTTC.

The genes are TRBV27 and TRBJ2-1; 9 nucleotides align to TRBD2. This CDR3 is 15 amino acids long. Germline V gives CDR1 MNHEY, CDR2 SMNVEV (reference sequence). V was pared by 3 bases and J by 4 bases, with 4 bases of the junction left unmatched. The CDR3 bases are TGTGCCAGCAGTTTGTCGACTAGCGGATACAATGAGCAGTTCTTC. Its translation is CASSLSTSGYNEQFF.

The rearrangement uses TRBV2 and TRBJ2-3; D ambiguous. In germline, CDR1 is SNHLY, CDR2 FYNNEI. V was shortened by 4 bases and J by 4 bases, with 12 bases between the two germline ends. This CDR3 has 14 residues. The CDR3, as DNA: TGTGCCAGCAGTGCCCAAGGATACGCAGATACGCAGTATTTT. Amino acids: CASSAQGYADTQYF.

This clone has a handful of counts. This sequence joins TRBV5-1 and TRBJ2-5, with D possibly matching TRBD1 (5 bases). This CDR3 has 15 amino acids. The V end lost 2 bases, the J end lost 3 bases, and 14 bases lay between the germline ends. Germline V gene data show CDR1 as SGHRS and CDR2 as YFSETQ. This chain's CDR3 is CASSLAGYWKETQYF. In DNA form, the CDR3 reads TGCGCCAGCAGCTTAGCAGGGTATTGGAAAGAGACCCAGTACTTC.

The J gene is TRBJ1-1, the V gene TRBV7-2, with D tentatively TRBD1 (5 bases). Germline CDR1 reads SGHTA; CDR2 reads FQGNSA. The V and J ends lost 5 bases and 1 base respectively, with 8 bases between them. The CDR3 spans 13 residues. The CDR3 reads CASSKGTNTEAFF. As DNA, the CDR3 is TGTGCCAGCAGCAAAGGGACGAACACTGAAGCTTTCTTT.

This clone has more than one count but fewer than ten. The chain carries TRBV2 and TRBJ1-4; D ambiguous. Between the trimmed V and J ends, which lost 7 bases and 5 bases, there was a span of 11 bases. The CDR3 extends over 13 amino acids. The germline V gene has CDR1 SNHLY and CDR2 FYNNEI. Here the CDR3 DNA reads TGTGCCAGCAATGCAGGCCAAAATGAAAAACTGTTTTTT. Amino acids: CASNAGQNEKLFF.

This clone was found a few times. V usage is TRBV4-1 and J usage is TRBJ2-3; possibly TRBD1 for D (5 bases). The germline CDR1 and CDR2 sequences are MGHRA and YSYEKL. The CDR3 length is 15 residues. V dropped 0 bases and J dropped 2 bases, with 9 bases sitting between them. The CDR3 is CASSQEGVYTDTQYF. CDR3 in DNA: TGCGCCAGCAGCCAAGAAGGGGTTTACACAGATACGCAGTATTTT.

This clone showed up just once. The chain recombines TRBV6-5 with TRBJ2-3; 7 nucleotides agree with TRBD2. Germline loops: CDR1 MNHEY, CDR2 SVGAGI. The CDR3 extends over 15 amino acids. The J segment lost 5 bases and the V segment lost 0 bases, leaving 5 bases of the junction unmatched. The CDR3 loop is CASSYSLAEVDTQYF. DNA for the CDR3: TGTGCCAGCAGTTACTCTCTAGCGGAGGTAGATACGCAGTATTTT.

The chain recombines TRBV4-3 with TRBJ2-2; D may correspond to TRBD1 or TRBD2 (6 bases each). This CDR3 comprises 15 residues. Trimming pared 5 bases from V and 2 bases from J, leaving 12 bases between. The germline V gene has CDR1 LGHNA and CDR2 YSLEER. CDR3 bases: TGCGCCAGCAGCGTAGACGGGGGCAACACCGGGGAGCTGTTTTTT. Encoded protein: CASSVDGGNTGELFF.

V gene TRBV30 combines with J gene TRBJ2-5; 7 nucleotides line up with TRBD2. The germline gives CDR1 GTSNPN, CDR2 SVGIG (reference sequence). V was pared by 0 bases and J by 5 bases, with 0 bases of the junction left unmatched. The CDR3 totals 12 residues. The CDR3 sequence is CAWSVLAETQYF. Here the CDR3 DNA reads TGTGCCTGGAGTGTACTAGCGGAGACCCAGTACTTC.

V and J are TRBV14 and TRBJ2-7, with 8 bases that match TRBD1. This CDR3 has 14 amino acids. Germline CDR1 SGHDN, CDR2 FVKESK. Trimming removed 5 bases from V and 2 bases from J; junction bases left unmatched: 5. The CDR3 region is CASSTGQAPYEQYF. The CDR3 DNA sequence: TGTGCCAGCAGCACGGGACAGGCTCCCTACGAGCAGTACTTC.

The chain employs TRBV27 and TRBJ2-2, with D tentatively TRBD2 (6 bases). Germline assignment: CDR1 MNHEY and CDR2 SMNVEV (reference sequence). This CDR3 is built from 13 residues. V was shortened by 3 bases and J by 6 bases, with 8 bases between the two germline ends. The DNA of the CDR3 is TGTGCCAGCAGTTTGACGGGGGCCGGGGAGCTGTTTTTT. Amino acid sequence: CASSLTGAGELFF.

About this clone: Other DNA sequences in this specimen translate into the identical CDR3. This chain uses TRBV29-1 with TRBJ2-6, with 7 bases aligning to TRBD2. Per the germline V gene, CDR1 is SQVTM and CDR2 is ANQGSEA. The CDR3 totals 15 residues. J was trimmed by 2 bases and V by 6 bases; bases with no gene match: 7. CDR3 loop: CSVGEGGTGANVLTF. As DNA, the CDR3 is TGCAGCGTGGGGGAGGGAGGGACTGGGGCCAACGTCCTGACTTTC.